This T cell receptor (beta chain) was profiled in a study of blood T cells in healthy people across ages. This clonotype was observed once. A J-beta primer mix and a sample-barcoded 5' primer were used in a second PCR of roughly 6 to 11 cycles. TCRdb recomputed calls from the 5' RACE reads with MiXCR, one row per CDR3 protein. The sample has more than 650,000 distinct CDR3 sequences; around a fifth are singletons. Germline CDR1 reads ENHRY; CDR2 reads SYGVKD. V shed 6 bases and J 3 bases; nucleotides not matched to a gene: 7. This CDR3 has 15 amino acids. The chain couples TRBV10-3 to TRBJ2-1; 8 bases agree with TRBD1. The clonotype comes from a man between 65 and 85 years old in good health. The sequencing input was blood. CDR3 bases: TGTGCCATCAGATTCGAGGGACAGGTCTACAATGAGCAGTTCTTC. It yields the protein CAIRFEGQVYNEQFF.